The TCR beta chain described here comes from a study of T cells after posttransplantation cyclophosphamide. Whole-study findings and limits: Donor-recipient repertoire similarity was low at 1-2 months, rising over year one. Recipient CMV seropositivity and CMV reactivation strongly tracked TRB clonality. Skin or GI-infiltrating T cells shared few TRB sequences with blood.

Repertoires were generated with immunoSEQ multiplex PCR, while TCRdb's copy carries only in-frame clones and drops some. The repertoire holds roughly 10,000 clones, about 82% seen once, with approximately 15% in the top ten. Cyclophosphamide on days +3 and +4 followed busulfan-fludarabine conditioning and a marrow graft. This clone was counted a single time. The antigen is undetermined. This CDR3 contains 15 residues. CDR1 is SGHTA and CDR2 is FQGTGA in the germline V gene. The V gene end was trimmed by 2 bases and the J gene end by 5 bases; junction bases not matched to a gene: 5. This clonotype was obtained from a female patient aged 45-60 years who received an allogeneic stem cell transplant from a related donor, was CMV-positive, and had no GVHD. Some T cells may be the graft donor's. The V gene is TRBV7-3, the J gene TRBJ2-2, with TRBD2 matching 7 bases. The starting material was PBMCs, obtained around 2,000 days after allogeneic stem cell transplant with posttransplant cyclophosphamide. In nucleotides, the CDR3 is TGTGCCAGCAGCTTATCCACGGGAGGTACCGGGGAGCTGTTTTTT. Amino acid sequence: CASSLSTGGTGELFF.